This T cell receptor beta chain derives from a study of CD8+CD57+ T cells in acquired aplastic anemia. Whole-study context: DNA recovered from sorted CD4+ and CD8+ cells had a mean of approximately 3 ug.

By flow cytometry, patients selected for sequencing had shown an expansion of CD8+CD57+ cells. There was no therapy given to any patient before the blood sampling took place. TCR beta VDJ and CDR3 profiles were obtained from a genomic DNA template. TCRdb used MiXCR to reprocess the reads, holding one entry per CDR3 protein. In the table there are approximately 260,000 distinct CDR3 sequences, about 80% of which are singletons. Trimming removed 2 bases at V and 8 bases at J, with 9 bases between. This CDR3 spans 12 amino acids. The germline V gene encodes CDR1 SGHVS and CDR2 FQNEAQ. This clonotype has a handful of counts.

The genes are TRBV7-8 and TRBJ1-1; D is unclear. The sequenced material came from sorted CD4+, CD8+, or CD8+CD57+ T cells (not recorded which) from PBMCs. The clonotype originates from a human donor with aplastic anemia. The CDR3 spells CASSLTTGEAFF. CDR3 DNA: TGTGCCAGCAGCTTAACTACCGGGGAAGCTTTCTTT.